Shown below are 32 T cell receptor beta chains from a single sample sequenced in a study of blood T cell repertoires in COVID-19. Produced via immunoSEQ multiplex PCR; TCRdb's table is partial and in-frame only. The sample consists of 100,000 to 150,000 clones, approximately 86% of them appearing once. The specimen was peripheral blood. The receptor set was obtained from a woman in her forties or fifties with active or convalescent COVID-19.

The chain joins TRBV7-8 to TRBJ2-7; weak D call: TRBD1 (5 bases). This CDR3 region has 12 residues. With 4 bases removed from V and 5 bases from J, the gap between germline ends came to 9 bases. The V gene's germline CDR1 is SGHVS and CDR2 FQNEAQ. CDR3 sequence: CASSSRGNEQYF. The DNA for the CDR3 is TGTGCCAGCAGCTCTAGGGGTAACGAGCAGTACTTC.

This clone was seen only once. This sequence joins TRBV3-1 (or the pseudogene TRBV3-2) and TRBJ2-2; TRBD2 is a possible D gene (5 bases). V was shortened by 5 bases and J by 4 bases, with 8 bases between the two germline ends. CDR3 length: 13 residues. Germline assignment: CDR1 LGHDT and CDR2 YNNKEL (reference sequence). The CDR3: CASSSGGTGELFF. CDR3 sequence (DNA): TGTGCCAGCAGCTCTGGAGGCACCGGGGAGCTGTTTTTT.

This chain connects TRBV4-3 to TRBJ2-7; 8 nucleotides agree with TRBD2. J was trimmed by 5 bases and V by 0 bases; bases with no gene match: 6. CDR1 is LGHNA and CDR2 is YSLEER in the germline V gene. The CDR3 has 15 residues. DNA of the CDR3: TGCGCCAGCAGCCAAGATAGCGGGGAGGGGAACGAGCAGTACTTC. Protein sequence: CASSQDSGEGNEQYF.

CDR3 amino acids: CASSSNWNTGELFF. The CDR3 bases are TGTGCCAGCAGCTCCAACTGGAACACCGGGGAGCTGTTTTTT. The V call is TRBV7-9, the J call TRBJ2-2; D call uncertain. This CDR3 spans 14 amino acids. V lost 4 bases and J lost 1, with 7 bases in between. Germline CDR1 and CDR2: SEHNR and FQNEAQ (reference sequence).

This clone was found a few times. This chain joins TRBV27 and TRBJ2-3, with 12 bases aligning to TRBD2. Germline V gene sequence: CDR1 MNHEY, CDR2 SMNVEV (reference sequence). J gave up 4 bases and V 3 bases, and 2 bases lay outside the gene matches. There are 15 residues in the CDR3. This CDR3 is CASSFLAGGSDTQYF. The CDR3 bases are TGTGCCAGCAGTTTCCTAGCGGGAGGGTCAGATACGCAGTATTTT.

The V gene is TRBV27, the J gene TRBJ1-5; tentatively, D is TRBD1 (5 bases). This CDR3 has 13 amino acids. V dropped 8 bases and J dropped 7 bases, with 15 bases sitting between them. Germline V gene data show CDR1 as MNHEY and CDR2 as SMNVEV (reference sequence). The CDR3 coding sequence is TGTGCCAGCGCGAGGAGGGAGGGGCAGCCCCAGCATTTT. Translation: CASARREGQPQHF.

This chain uses TRBV18 with TRBJ1-1; possible D gene TRBD1, 5 bases. The CDR3 consists of 14 residues. Trimming removed 4 bases from V and 2 bases from J, with 11 bases in between. CDR1 KGHSH and CDR2 LQKENI come from the germline V gene. The CDR3 region is CASSLTGTNTEAFF. The CDR3 DNA follows: TGTGCCAGCTCACTCACCGGGACTAACACTGAAGCTTTCTTT.

The CDR3: CASSFRPPGGGTDTQYF. CDR3 DNA: TGTGCCAGCAGTTTCCGCCCCCCTGGGGGCGGAACAGATACGCAGTATTTT. The chain recombines TRBV27 with TRBJ2-3, with D perhaps matching TRBD1 (6 bases). The V and J ends lost 3 bases and 3 bases respectively, with 19 bases between them. The CDR3 extends over 17 amino acids. Germline values: CDR1 MNHEY, CDR2 SMNVEV (reference sequence).

This chain uses TRBV2 with TRBJ1-4; no firm D call. V lost 1 base and J lost 0, with 9 bases in between. This CDR3 comprises 16 residues. CDR1 SNHLY and CDR2 FYNNEI come from the germline V gene. CDR3 residues: CASSEGQVPTNEKLFF. The CDR3 DNA is TGTGCCAGCAGTGAAGGGCAGGTTCCAACTAATGAAAAACTGTTTTTT.

The chain combines TRBV30 with TRBJ2-5; D is possibly TRBD2 (5 bases). The V and J ends lost 2 bases and 5 bases respectively, with 12 bases between them. The germline CDR1 and CDR2 sequences are GTSNPN and SVGIG (reference sequence). CDR3 length equals 13 residues. In nucleotides, the CDR3 is TGTGCCTGGAGTTTAATCCGAGGGGAGACCCAGTACTTC. This encodes CAWSLIRGETQYF.

The chain carries TRBV7-2 and TRBJ2-7; D is uncertain. Germline values: CDR1 SGHTA, CDR2 FQGNSA. The V end was cut by 2 bases, the J end by 5 bases, with 10 bases between. The CDR3 is 13 amino acids. CDR3 sequence (DNA): TGTGCCAGCAGCTTAAGTGCGTTTGACGAGCAGTACTTC. It yields the protein CASSLSAFDEQYF.

The gene calls are TRBV23-1 and TRBJ1-4; D might be TRBD1 (6 bases). TRBV23-1 is an open reading frame whose function is uncertain. The CDR3 contains 16 residues. V lost 2 bases to trimming and J lost 7 bases, with 17 bases between them. The CDR3 reads CASSQEDRDILEKLFF. In nucleotides, the CDR3 is TGCGCCAGCAGTCAAGAAGACCGGGACATCCTTGAAAAACTGTTTTTT.

The chain joins TRBV28 to TRBJ2-7, with TRBD1 identical over 8 bases. From germline, CDR1 is MDHEN and CDR2 SYDVKM. This CDR3 is 14 amino acids long. Losses at the gene ends were 6 bases for V and 6 bases for J; bases not matched to a gene: 10. CDR3 coding DNA: TGTGCCAGCAGACTCGGGACAGGTATGACCGAGCAGTACTTC. This sequence encodes CASRLGTGMTEQYF.

CDR3 amino acids: CATSDRVAGGLETQYF. CDR3 coding DNA: TGTGCCACCAGTGATAGAGTAGCGGGAGGGTTAGAGACCCAGTACTTC. The chain carries TRBV24-1 and TRBJ2-5, with 11 bases aligning to TRBD2. J lost 4 bases, V lost 3 bases, and 6 bases had no gene match. The CDR3 spans 16 residues. CDR1 is KGHDR and CDR2 is SFDVKD in the germline V gene.

The chain links TRBV7-2 to TRBJ1-1; no reliable D call. Germline V gene lookup returns CDR1 SGHTA and CDR2 FQGNSA. The V gene lost 2 bases and the J gene lost 5 bases, with 15 bases spanning the gap. This CDR3 has 15 amino acids. The CDR3 loop is CASSLLSSGVTEAFF. The CDR3 DNA sequence: TGTGCCAGCAGCTTACTCTCCTCCGGGGTAACTGAAGCTTTCTTT. Variable domain in full (rest from reference TRBV7-2 and TRBJ1-1): GAGVSQSPSNKVTEKGKDVELRCDPISGHTALYWYRQSLGQGLEFLIYFQGNSAPDKSGLPSDRFSAERTGGSVSTLTIQRTQQEDSAVYLCASSLLSSGVTEAFFGQGTRLTVV.

The gene calls are TRBV10-3 and TRBJ1-3; D is possibly TRBD1 (6 bases). Germline assignment: CDR1 ENHRY and CDR2 SYGVKD. V was pared by 7 bases and J by 0 bases, with 19 bases between. The length of the CDR3 is 17 residues. CDR3 amino acids: CAITGVEGDRSGNTIYF. The CDR3 DNA reads as TGTGCCATCACTGGGGTTGAGGGGGACCGCTCTGGAAACACCATATATTTT.

V usage is TRBV7-2 and J usage is TRBJ1-3; D is uncertain. The germline V gene encodes CDR1 SGHTA and CDR2 FQGNSA. V was trimmed by 1 base and J by 4 bases, leaving 11 bases between them. This CDR3 is built from 15 residues. The DNA for the CDR3 is TGTGCCAGCAGCTTAGTGGCGGGCTCGGGAAACACCATATATTTT. It is translated as CASSLVAGSGNTIYF.

This sequence joins TRBV5-1 and TRBJ1-1; D gene ambiguous. The CDR3 sequence is 13 residues long. The germline V and J ends were trimmed by 3 bases and 0 bases, with 6 bases remaining between them. Germline lookup yields CDR1 SGHRS and CDR2 YFSETQ. The CDR3 protein is CASSYYMNTEAFF. CDR3 nucleotide sequence: TGCGCCAGCAGCTATTACATGAACACTGAAGCTTTCTTT.

The chain is built from TRBV20-1 and TRBJ2-5; the match to TRBD1 covers 7 bases. In germline, CDR1 is DFQATT, CDR2 SNEGSKA (reference sequence). The CDR3 has 11 amino acids. The V gene end was trimmed by 6 bases and the J gene end by 5 bases; junction bases not matched to a gene: 3. The CDR3 DNA sequence: TGCAGTGCAACAGGGGATGAGACCCAGTACTTC. Its protein is CSATGDETQYF.

V and J are TRBV13 and TRBJ1-2; maybe TRBD1 (5 bases). Germline values: CDR1 PRHDT, CDR2 FYEKMQ (reference sequence). V lost 5 bases to trimming and J lost 2 bases, with 12 bases between them. This CDR3 contains 14 residues. The CDR3 region has the DNA TGTGCCAGCAGCCTCACAGGTGACAACTATGGCTACACCTTC. It translates to CASSLTGDNYGYTF.

The genes are TRBV3-1 (or the pseudogene TRBV3-2) and TRBJ1-3; perhaps TRBD1 as D (6 bases). This CDR3 comprises 15 residues. The germline V and J ends were trimmed by 1 base and 0 bases, with 7 bases remaining between them. Germline-derived CDR1 and CDR2 are LGHDT and YNNKEL (reference sequence). CDR3 region: CASSQGGRSGNTIYF. CDR3 DNA: TGTGCCAGCAGCCAAGGGGGGCGCTCTGGAAACACCATATATTTT.

V and J are TRBV19 and TRBJ2-2, with a tentative D call TRBD2 (6 bases). This CDR3 has 14 amino acids. Deletions cut 10 bases from V and 6 bases from J, with 18 bases between. The germline V gene has CDR1 LNHDA and CDR2 SQIVND (reference sequence). The CDR3 is CATTKRGKSGELFF. The CDR3 bases are TGTGCCACCACTAAACGGGGGAAATCCGGGGAGCTGTTTTTT.

The chain carries TRBV28 and TRBJ2-3, with a possible D match to TRBD2 (6 bases). The CDR3 contains 15 residues. The germline V gene encodes CDR1 MDHEN and CDR2 SYDVKM. V was trimmed by 2 bases and J by 3 bases, leaving 12 bases between them. CDR3 nucleotides: TGTGCCAGCAGTTTAGCGGGAAAGGGTACAGATACGCAGTATTTT. Protein sequence: CASSLAGKGTDTQYF. Full variable domain (missing parts from reference TRBV28 and TRBJ2-3): DVKVTQSSRYLVKRTGEKVFLECVQDMDHENMFWYRQDPGLGLRLIYFSYDVKMKEKGDIPEGYSVSREKKERFSLILESASTNQTSMYLCASSLAGKGTDTQYFGPGTRLTVL.

This chain links TRBV2 with TRBJ2-2; 12 bases fit TRBD2. CDR1 is SNHLY and CDR2 is FYNNEI in the germline V gene. The CDR3 runs 16 residues. Trimming cost V 7 bases and J 6 bases; bases outside gene matches: 9. The chain's CDR3 is CASTESPSGRAGELFF. In nucleotides, the CDR3 is TGTGCCAGCACCGAATCCCCTAGCGGGAGGGCCGGGGAGCTGTTTTTT.

This clone was detected once. The chain recombines TRBV9 with TRBJ2-1, with TRBD2 identical over 8 bases. The J segment lost 5 bases and the V segment lost 3 bases, leaving 10 bases of the junction unmatched. The CDR3 has 16 residues. CDR1 and CDR2 (germline): SGDLS, YYNGEE. CDR3 DNA: TGTGCCAGCAGCGCAACGGGGGGACTAGGGGACAATGAGCAGTTCTTC. Residues: CASSATGGLGDNEQFF.

This clone occurred once. V usage is TRBV6-4 and J usage is TRBJ2-2; tentative D call: TRBD1 (5 bases). V lost 4 bases to trimming and J lost 6 bases, with 12 bases between them. The CDR3 has 14 residues. Germline V gives CDR1 MRHNA, CDR2 SNTAGT. CDR3 amino acids: CASSVQGHAGELFF. The DNA of the CDR3 is TGTGCCAGCAGTGTGCAGGGTCATGCCGGGGAGCTGTTTTTT.

This clone was picked up one time. The chain uses TRBV7-9 and TRBJ2-7, with 13 positions matching TRBD2. V trimming: 5 bases; J trimming: 5 bases; junction bases outside the gene matches: 3. CDR3 length: 14 residues. Germline-derived CDR1 and CDR2 are SEHNR and FQNEAQ (reference sequence). The CDR3 DNA reads TGTGCCAGCAGCCACGGACTAGCGGGAGACGAGCAGTACTTC. Translated, it gives CASSHGLAGDEQYF.

The chain carries TRBV29-1 and TRBJ2-7; possibly TRBD1 for D (5 bases). Germline lookup yields CDR1 SQVTM and CDR2 ANQGSEA. V lost 5 bases to trimming and J lost 3 bases, with 11 bases between them. CDR3 length equals 12 residues. CDR3 nucleotides: TGCAGCGTTTTGGGCAGGGTCTACGAGCAGTACTTC. Protein sequence: CSVLGRVYEQYF.

The V and J genes are TRBV28 and TRBJ1-5; no clear D. The length of the CDR3 is 15 residues. Germline CDR1 MDHEN, CDR2 SYDVKM. Trimming took off 3 bases at V and 0 bases at J, with 9 bases between the two ends. CDR3 region: CASSLWRNSNQPQHF. In DNA, the CDR3 is TGTGCCAGCAGTTTGTGGAGAAATAGCAATCAGCCCCAGCATTTT.

This chain links TRBV24-1 with TRBJ2-3; 8 bases are shared with TRBD2. The CDR3 contains 18 residues. V lost 4 bases, J lost 2 bases, and 13 bases stayed unmatched. Germline values: CDR1 KGHDR, CDR2 SFDVKD. As DNA, the CDR3 is TGTGCCACCAGTGAAAGTAGGGTAGCGGGACGGAACACAGATACGCAGTATTTT. Amino acids: CATSESRVAGRNTDTQYF.

J is TRBJ2-1 and V is TRBV24-1; possibly TRBD2 for D (5 bases). This CDR3 comprises 13 residues. V was trimmed by 6 bases and J by 10 bases, leaving 15 bases between them. Germline CDR1 reads KGHDR; CDR2 reads SFDVKD. CDR3 in amino acids: CATSYYGMREQFF. For the CDR3, the DNA is TGTGCCACCAGTTATTACGGGATGCGGGAGCAGTTCTTC.

There are a few counts of this clone. The genes are TRBV14 and TRBJ1-2, with 12 bases aligning to TRBD1. In germline, CDR1 is SGHDN, CDR2 FVKESK. This CDR3 is 14 amino acids long. The J segment lost 8 bases and the V segment lost 1 base, leaving 2 bases of the junction unmatched. CDR3 sequence (DNA): TGTGCCAGCAGCCAAGTCGGGACAGGGGGCGGCTACACCTTC. Encoded protein: CASSQVGTGGGYTF.